This T cell receptor (beta chain) stems from a study of blood T cells in healthy people across ages (dated by TCRdb to between 2015 and 2016). Background for the entire study: In model experiments, roughly one uniquely barcoded TCR beta cDNA molecule per two T cells was captured by template switching. The study measured age-related changes in TCR beta repertoire diversity using deep sequencing normalized with unique cDNA molecular identifiers. The donors were divided into four age groups: young (average around 17 years), middle-aged (almost 40), aged (roughly 66) and long-lived (roughly 88). To avoid experimental bias, donors of different ages were spread randomly across the sequencing lanes. Two additional independent replicas of 1 million unique cDNA reads from the same blood draw were analyzed for two donors (one aged 18 to 30 and one aged 80 or older). What the research found in general, with its limitations: Because donor CMV infection status was unknown, age-related changes in expanded clonotypes were potentially confounded. The percentage of naive T cells measured by flow cytometry correlated strongly with observed TCR beta diversity. Observed TCR beta diversity per million T cells fell roughly linearly with age, and a significant reduction was already apparent by age roughly 41. Estimates of total diversity from one million sequenced T cells were regarded as lower bounds and underestimates. Compared with the aged group, the long-lived group had more naive CD4+ T cells, fewer expanded clones and increased TCR diversity, a pattern suggesting age selection. Because profiling used bulk unsorted PBMCs, naive and antigen-experienced compartments could not be compared conclusively.

The roughly 39 donors, aged about 6 to 100 years, were systemically healthy Caucasian individuals from Russia. Each donor gave about 10 milliliters of peripheral blood, drawn into EDTA-treated Vacutainer tubes. Ficoll-Paque density-gradient centrifugation was used to isolate PBMCs, with at least 7 million per sample. Total RNA was extracted from PBMCs with Trizol reagent, with at least 5.5 micrograms obtained per sample. For every donor, an aliquot of PBMCs went through flow cytometry to measure the percentages of naive CD45RAhigh/CD27high T cells. From the cysteine through the phenylalanine, the CDR3 covers 13 amino acids. Of the read, only the CDR3 DNA is kept; its 39 bases are in frame from base 1. V and J lose 4 bases and 15 bases, and a span of 19 bases separates them. Taken from the germline V gene, the CDR1 and CDR2 loops are SGHAT and FQNNGV. A remark on this clonotype: Its antigen has not been determined. The sample holds no much larger clone one base away, and base qualities are not on file.

To prepare the library, 5' RACE was applied. The sequencer listed for this sample is Illumina HiSeq 2500. The second PCR ran for about 6 to 12 cycles and used a J-beta primer mix along with a sample-barcoded 5' primer. Each TCR beta cDNA molecule received a unique molecular identifier from a template-switch 5' adaptor carrying 12 random nucleotides. Each sample yielded at least 2.5 million CDR3-containing paired-end reads. First-strand cDNA synthesis was performed from all RNA using the Mint cDNA synthesis kit, with priming by a TRBC-specific oligonucleotide. After uracil-DNA glycosylase treatment, a first 18-cycle PCR used universal primers M1SS and BC2_uni_R on all cDNA. The original methods were these. Each sample was normalized by randomly selecting 1 million high-quality reads, each carrying a distinct molecular identifier. Reads with shared molecular identifiers were discarded instead of being binned into consensus sequences. MiTCR, run with a Q25 quality threshold and the strictest error-elimination algorithm, handled CDR3 identification, clonotype clustering and error correction. A nonparametric unseen species model with Euler transformation was used to estimate a lower bound on total TCR beta diversity. Using fastp at Q25 and MiXCR, TCRdb reprocessed the public reads and kept productive beta chains. When rows share a CDR3 protein, they turn into one entry using the most common DNA and genes. TCRdb, rather than the study authors, made the V and J calls. The sample records nearly 1 million distinct CDR3 sequences, just over 50% of which are singletons. The biggest ten clones account for around 21% of the sample.

What was sequenced was blood. The chain couples TRBV11-2 to TRBJ2-1; the D gene is perhaps TRBD1 or TRBD2, each of them matching over 6 bases. This sequence was found in a woman between 55 and 75 years old in good health. The CDR3 reads as follows: CASSSRIGGGGFF. Here is the DNA: TGTGCCAGCAGCTCCCGCATTGGAGGAGGGGGGTTCTTC.